This TCR beta chain derives from a study of blood T cell repertoires in COVID-19. The sample holds a few counts of this clone. TCRdb keeps only in-frame clones here, not all; method: immunoSEQ multiplex PCR. The sample includes about 260,000 clones, 85% to 90% seen only once; the top ten take approximately 1.5%. The CDR3 runs 15 residues. Trimming pared 1 base from V and 5 bases from J, leaving 15 bases between. Germline assignment: CDR1 SGHNT and CDR2 YYREEE (reference sequence). This receptor was obtained from a woman aged 40 to 50 who had recovered from COVID-19. Sequencing was done on a sample of peripheral blood. The V call is TRBV5-4, the J call TRBJ2-5, with a possible D match to TRBD1 (6 bases). CDR3 coding DNA: TGTGCCAGCAGCTTGCCAGGGGCCACCGGGGAGACCCAGTACTTC. Translated, it gives CASSLPGATGETQYF.